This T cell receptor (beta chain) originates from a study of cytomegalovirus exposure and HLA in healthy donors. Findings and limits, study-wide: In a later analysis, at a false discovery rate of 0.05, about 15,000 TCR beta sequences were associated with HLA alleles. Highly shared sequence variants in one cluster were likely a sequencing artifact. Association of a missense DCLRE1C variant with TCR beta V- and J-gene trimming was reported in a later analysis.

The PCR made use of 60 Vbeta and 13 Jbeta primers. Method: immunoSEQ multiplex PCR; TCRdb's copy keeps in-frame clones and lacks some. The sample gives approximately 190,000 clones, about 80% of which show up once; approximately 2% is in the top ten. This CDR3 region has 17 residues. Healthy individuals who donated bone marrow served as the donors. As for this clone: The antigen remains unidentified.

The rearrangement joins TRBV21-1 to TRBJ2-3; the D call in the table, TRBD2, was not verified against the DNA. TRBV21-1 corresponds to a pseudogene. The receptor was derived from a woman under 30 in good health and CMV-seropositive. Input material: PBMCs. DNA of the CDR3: TGTGCCAGCAGCGGCGGGGGCGCACGGTTTCAGGGAGATACGCAGTATTTT. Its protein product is CASSGGGARFQGDTQYF.